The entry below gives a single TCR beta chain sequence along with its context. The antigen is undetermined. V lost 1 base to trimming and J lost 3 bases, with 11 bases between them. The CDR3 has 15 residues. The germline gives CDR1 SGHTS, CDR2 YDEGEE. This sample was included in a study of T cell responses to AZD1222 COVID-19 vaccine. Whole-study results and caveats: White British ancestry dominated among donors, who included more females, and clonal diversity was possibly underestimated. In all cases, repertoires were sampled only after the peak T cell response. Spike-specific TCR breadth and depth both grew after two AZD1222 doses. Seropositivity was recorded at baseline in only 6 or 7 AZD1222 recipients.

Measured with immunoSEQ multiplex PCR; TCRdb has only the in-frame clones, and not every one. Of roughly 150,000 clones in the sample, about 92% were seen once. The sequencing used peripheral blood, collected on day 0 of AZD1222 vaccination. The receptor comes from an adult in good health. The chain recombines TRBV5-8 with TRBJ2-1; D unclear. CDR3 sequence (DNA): TGTGCCAGCAGCTTGTTAGGTTATATCTACAATGAGCAGTTCTTC. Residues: CASSLLGYIYNEQFF.